Listed here are 13 T cell receptor beta chains from one sample, sequenced in a study of T cell responses to AZD1222 COVID-19 vaccine. TCRdb keeps only in-frame clones here, not all; method: immunoSEQ multiplex PCR. The table lists about 76,000 clones, roughly 90% of them singletons, with roughly 10% in the top ten. The source was peripheral blood, collected on day 0 of AZD1222 vaccination. Receptors originate from an adult in good health.

This chain joins TRBV28 and TRBJ1-5; D is unresolved. Germline CDR1 MDHEN, CDR2 SYDVKM. The CDR3 loop spans 15 amino acids. V was cut by 6 bases and J by 4 bases, with 16 bases left in between. The CDR3 DNA reads TGTGCCAGCAGCCCCCCGCGGGGTGATAATCAGCCCCAGCATTTT. This gives the protein CASSPPRGDNQPQHF.

The chain couples TRBV2 to TRBJ1-2; the D is unclear. CDR1 and CDR2 (germline): SNHLY, FYNNEI. CDR3 length: 15 residues. Trimming took off 2 bases at V and 4 bases at J, with 14 bases between the two ends. The CDR3 loop reads CASSEQADYSYGYTF. The CDR3 DNA reads as TGTGCCAGCAGTGAACAGGCAGACTACAGCTATGGCTACACCTTC. The entire variable domain, with the rest obtained from reference TRBV2 and TRBJ1-2, is as follows: EPEVTQTPSHQVTQMGQEVILRCVPISNHLYFYWYRQILGQKVEFLVSFYNNEISEKSEIFDDQFSVERPDGSNFTLKIRSTKLEDSAMYFCASSEQADYSYGYTFGSGTRLTVV.

The rearrangement links TRBV3-1 (or the pseudogene TRBV3-2) to TRBJ1-2; 7 bases match TRBD1. Germline CDR1 reads LGHDT; CDR2 reads YNNKEL (reference sequence). V dropped 2 bases and J dropped 7; count of bases not matched to a gene: 7. The CDR3 is made up of 14 amino acids. The CDR3 nucleotides read TGTGCCAGCAGCCAAAGGCCGACAGGGTTTGGCTACACCTTC. As protein: CASSQRPTGFGYTF.

The chain couples TRBV5-6 to TRBJ2-7, with TRBD1 as a possible D gene (6 bases). Trimming took 3 bases from V and 6 from J, leaving 13 bases between them. Per the germline V gene, CDR1 is SGHDT and CDR2 is YYEEEE. CDR3 length equals 13 residues. DNA of the CDR3: TGTGCCAGCAGCTCGACAGGTTTGGGCGAGCAGTACGTC. Translation: CASSSTGLGEQYV.

The chain joins TRBV12-5 to TRBJ1-1, with unresolved D. In germline, CDR1 is LGHNT, CDR2 FRNRAP. The CDR3 sequence is 13 residues long. V lost 1 base, J lost 5 bases, and 8 bases lay in between. CDR3 region: CASGLGRMTEAFF. Written as DNA, the CDR3 is TGTGCTAGTGGTTTGGGACGGATGACTGAAGCTTTCTTT.

The V and J genes are TRBV5-8 and TRBJ1-5, with a tentative D call TRBD1 (6 bases). There are 14 residues in the CDR3. V was trimmed by 4 bases and J by 3 bases, leaving 11 bases between them. CDR1 SGHTS and CDR2 YDEGEE come from the germline V gene. As DNA, the CDR3 is TGTGCCAGCAGCCCGCAGGGGTACAATCAGCCCCAGCATTTT. It specifies CASSPQGYNQPQHF.

CDR3 sequence reads: CASSPGGSTDTQYF. The CDR3 DNA reads as TGTGCCAGTAGTCCCGGGGGCAGCACAGATACGCAGTATTTT. V and J are TRBV19 and TRBJ2-3; D possibly uses TRBD1 or TRBD2 (6 bases each). Germline loops: CDR1 LNHDA, CDR2 SQIVND (reference sequence). The CDR3 contains 14 residues. V lost 5 bases and J lost 0, with 9 bases in between.

The chain employs TRBV14 and TRBJ1-2; 11 nucleotides match TRBD1. CDR3 length: 18 amino acids. V trimming: 1 base; J trimming: 3 bases; junction bases outside the gene matches: 10. CDR1 SGHDN and CDR2 FVKESK come from the germline V gene. The CDR3 sequence: CASSQGLRGQGADYGYTF. The CDR3 DNA is TGTGCCAGCAGCCAAGGTTTGCGTGGACAGGGGGCTGACTATGGCTACACCTTC.

V is TRBV5-1 and J is TRBJ2-3, with D uncertain. From germline, CDR1 is SGHRS and CDR2 YFSETQ. V was pared by 1 base and J by 5 bases, with 14 bases between. This CDR3 spans 15 amino acids. CDR3 in DNA: TGCGCCAGCAGCTTGATTACCTCCCCAGGAGATACGCAGTATTTT. It encodes CASSLITSPGDTQYF.

This clone is a singleton in its sample. V is TRBV5-1 and J is TRBJ1-4; TRBD1 agrees at 10 bases. Trimming took 4 bases from V and 3 from J; bases not matched to a gene: 6. This CDR3 has 16 amino acids. Germline CDR1 is SGHRS and CDR2 is YFSETQ. CDR3 DNA sequence: TGCGCCAGCAGCCTCCAAGGGACAGGGGCTAATGAAAAACTGTTTTTT. Translating it yields CASSLQGTGANEKLFF.

The CDR3 nucleotides are TGTGCCTGGAGTCGGGGCAATAGCAATCAGCCCCAGCATTTT. It encodes CAWSRGNSNQPQHF. V and J are TRBV30 and TRBJ1-5; D is perhaps TRBD1 (5 bases). This CDR3 spans 14 amino acids. CDR1 GTSNPN and CDR2 SVGIG come from the germline V gene (reference sequence). Trimming took off 2 bases at V and 0 bases at J, with 8 bases between the two ends.

In this sample, this clone turned up once. The V gene is TRBV3-1 (or the pseudogene TRBV3-2), the J gene TRBJ2-5; D may be TRBD1 or TRBD2 (5 bases each). The CDR3 covers 16 residues. Germline V lookup: CDR1 LGHDT, CDR2 YNNKEL (reference sequence). Trimming stripped 4 bases from V and 2 bases from J, with 17 bases between. The CDR3 coding sequence is TGTGCCAGCAGCCCCCGGGGCGCCGATAGGCAAGAGACCCAGTACTTC. Residues: CASSPRGADRQETQYF.

The CDR3 region is CASSQVSGVTDTQYF. In nucleotides, the CDR3 is TGTGCCAGCAGCCAAGTTAGCGGGGTCACAGATACGCAGTATTTT. J is TRBJ2-3 and V is TRBV3-1 (or the pseudogene TRBV3-2); 8 bases are shared with TRBD2. The J segment lost 2 bases and the V segment lost 1 base, leaving 2 bases of the junction unmatched. Germline assignment: CDR1 LGHDT and CDR2 YNNKEL (reference sequence). The CDR3 is 15 residues long.